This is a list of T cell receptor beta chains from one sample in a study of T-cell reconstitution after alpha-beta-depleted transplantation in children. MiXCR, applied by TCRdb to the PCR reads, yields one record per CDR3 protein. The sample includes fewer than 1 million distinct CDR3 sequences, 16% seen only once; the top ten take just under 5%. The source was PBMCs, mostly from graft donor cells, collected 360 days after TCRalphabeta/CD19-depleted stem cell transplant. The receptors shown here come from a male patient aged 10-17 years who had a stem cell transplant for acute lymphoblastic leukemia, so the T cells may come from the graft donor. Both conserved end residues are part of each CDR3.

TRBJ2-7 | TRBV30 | CAWSVSAYEQYF
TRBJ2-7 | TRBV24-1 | CAARGGGRLSYEQYF
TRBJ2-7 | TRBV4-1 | CASSLRASYEQYF
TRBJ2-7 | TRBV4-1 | CASSQRGGTYEQYF
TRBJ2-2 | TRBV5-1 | CASSFPGSGELFF
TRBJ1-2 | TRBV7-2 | CASSLAPRGKDYGYTF
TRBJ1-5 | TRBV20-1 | CSAIIGGGHQPQHF
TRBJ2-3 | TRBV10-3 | CAISPSTSSADTQYF
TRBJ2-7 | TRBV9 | CASSATPGQGASEQYF
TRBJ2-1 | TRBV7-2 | CASSSDRGFEQFF
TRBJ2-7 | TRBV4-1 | CASSQGLAGGVVYEQYF
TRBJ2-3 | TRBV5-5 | CASSSRVEFQYF
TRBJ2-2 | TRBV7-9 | CATPTSNTGELFF
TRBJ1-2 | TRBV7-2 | CASSLEGASYGYTF
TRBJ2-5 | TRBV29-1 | CSVGREKTQYF
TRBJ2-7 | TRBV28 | CASSPRASVLYEQYF
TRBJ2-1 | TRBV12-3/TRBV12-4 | CASRSAGIRDEQFF
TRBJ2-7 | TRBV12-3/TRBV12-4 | CASSFKGSYEQYF
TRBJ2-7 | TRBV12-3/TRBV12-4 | CASSNGREGTYEQYF
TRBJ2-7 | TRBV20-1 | CSARDLRASGRSYEQYF
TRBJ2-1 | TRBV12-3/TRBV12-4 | CASSLLLAGVLSGEQFF
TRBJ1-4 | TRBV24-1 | CATSDRGRDEKLFF
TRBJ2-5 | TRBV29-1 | CSVEDRKLAGVQETQYF
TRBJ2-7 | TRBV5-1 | CASSSLTPGYEQYF
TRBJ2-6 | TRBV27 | CASRDRLGHVLTF
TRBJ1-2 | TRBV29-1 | CSALDRDRNYGYTF
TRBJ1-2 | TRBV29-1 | CSAPGQGNYGYTF
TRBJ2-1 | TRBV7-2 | CASSSLGGLVPYNEQFF
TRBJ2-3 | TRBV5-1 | CASSSLSGDGGADTQYF
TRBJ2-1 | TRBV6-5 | CASISGTHNEQFF
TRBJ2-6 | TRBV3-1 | CASSRNGGRVSGANVLTF
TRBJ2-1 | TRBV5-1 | CASSLVAATYNEQFF
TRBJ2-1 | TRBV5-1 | CASSPSRDWLYNEQFF
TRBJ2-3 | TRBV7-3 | CASSLSGVDRARDTQYF
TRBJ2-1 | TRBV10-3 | CAIMKLAGEGGEQFF
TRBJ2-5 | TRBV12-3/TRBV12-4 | CASSLSSRVTETQYF
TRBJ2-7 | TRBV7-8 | CASSLSRLGYEQYF
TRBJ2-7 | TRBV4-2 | CASSQGTSGRGEQYF
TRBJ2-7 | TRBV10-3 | CAISESRAGPGEQYF
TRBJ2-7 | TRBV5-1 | CASSSTRGASYEQYF
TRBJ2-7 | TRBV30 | CAWSVSYEQYF
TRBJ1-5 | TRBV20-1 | CSATGGTGKSQHF
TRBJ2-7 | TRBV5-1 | CASSLTGISYEQYF
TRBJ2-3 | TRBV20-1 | CSARAGGVVAVSDTQYF
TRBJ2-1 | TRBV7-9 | CASSLAAGGGYNEQFF